This T cell receptor beta chain was captured in a study of shared clonotypes between healthy human individuals. At the level of the study: Donors, aged 18 to 49, were two women and a few men. Whole-study results and caveats: Investigators collected only blood, and repertoires in tissues likely differ.

The ends lost 2 bases at V and 1 base at J; junction bases unmatched: 4. Germline V gene lookup returns CDR1 SGHVS and CDR2 FNYEAQ. The CDR3 extends over 15 amino acids. Authors' methods: Because ImmunoSEQ provided only junction sequences with no quality scores, the filtering differed. The table came from immunoSEQ multiplex PCR; TCRdb's copy has only in-frame clones and leaves some out. V, J and clone size are those of that table, while D and trimming were read from the DNA. This sample has 600,000 to 700,000 clones, with around 73% found just once. A word on this clone: What it binds is unknown.

The gene calls are TRBV7-6 and TRBJ1-1, with TRBD1 identical over 7 bases. The sequenced material came from memory CD4+ T cells sorted from blood. As to subset: CD45RA-negative fraction. The source of this sequence is a woman aged 30 to 39 in good health. The CDR3 DNA reads as TGTGCCAGCAGCTTAAGACAGGGAGAGAACACTGAAGCTTTCTTT. Amino acid sequence: CASSLRQGENTEAFF.